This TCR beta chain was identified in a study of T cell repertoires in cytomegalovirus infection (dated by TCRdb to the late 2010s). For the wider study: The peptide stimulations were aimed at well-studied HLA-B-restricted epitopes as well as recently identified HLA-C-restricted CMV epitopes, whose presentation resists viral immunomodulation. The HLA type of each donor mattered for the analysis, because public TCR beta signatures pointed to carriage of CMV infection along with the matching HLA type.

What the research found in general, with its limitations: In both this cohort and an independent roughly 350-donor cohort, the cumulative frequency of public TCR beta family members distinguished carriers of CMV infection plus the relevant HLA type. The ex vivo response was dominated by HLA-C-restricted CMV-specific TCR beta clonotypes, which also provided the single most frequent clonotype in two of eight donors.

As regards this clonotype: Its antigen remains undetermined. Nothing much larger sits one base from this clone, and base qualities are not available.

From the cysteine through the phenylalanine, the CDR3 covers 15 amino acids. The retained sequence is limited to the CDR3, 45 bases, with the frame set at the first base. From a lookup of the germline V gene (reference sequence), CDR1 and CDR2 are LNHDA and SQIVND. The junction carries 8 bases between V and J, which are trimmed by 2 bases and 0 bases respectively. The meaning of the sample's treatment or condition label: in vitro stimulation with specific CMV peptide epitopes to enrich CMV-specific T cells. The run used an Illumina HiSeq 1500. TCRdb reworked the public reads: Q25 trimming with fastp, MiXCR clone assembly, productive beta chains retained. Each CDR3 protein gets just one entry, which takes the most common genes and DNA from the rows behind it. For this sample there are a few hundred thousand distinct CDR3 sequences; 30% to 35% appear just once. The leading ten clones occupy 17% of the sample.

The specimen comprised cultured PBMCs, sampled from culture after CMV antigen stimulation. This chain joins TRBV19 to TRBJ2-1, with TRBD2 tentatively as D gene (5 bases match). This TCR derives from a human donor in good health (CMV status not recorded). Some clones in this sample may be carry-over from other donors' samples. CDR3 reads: CASSITGSSYNEQFF. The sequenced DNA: TGTGCCAGTAGTATAACGGGGAGCTCCTACAATGAGCAGTTCTTC.